A selection of T cell receptor beta chains follows, all from one sample in a study of blood T cell repertoires in COVID-19. Assay used: immunoSEQ multiplex PCR; TCRdb lists only in-frame clones, some missing. The table has 350,000 to 450,000 clones, just under 90% seen once. Sequences were obtained from PBMCs or T cells enriched from blood (not recorded which). The receptors were sampled from a woman aged 25 to 39 who had recovered from COVID-19. Both conserved end residues are part of each CDR3. A D gene is named only where the DNA matches it firmly. Some rows have no size entry. The others give once, few or many, or a class for an expanded clone.

d_call	clone_size	v_call	j_call	cdr3_aa	cdr3_nt
-	-	TRBV4-2	TRBJ2-7	CASSPRRGLYEQYF	TGTGCCAGCAGCCCTCGAAGGGGACTCTACGAGCAGTACTTC
TRBD1	-	TRBV29-1	TRBJ2-1	CSVRQGGTGSEQFF	TGCAGCGTTCGACAGGGGGGGACGGGTAGTGAGCAGTTCTTC
-	-	TRBV3-1/TRBV3-2	TRBJ1-6	CASSQDRKSSPLHF	TGTGCCAGCAGCCAAGATCGAAAGAGCTCACCCCTCCACTTT
TRBD2	-	TRBV27	TRBJ2-3	CASSFLSSGSSNTQYF	TGTGCCAGCAGTTTTTTGTCTAGCGGGAGTTCGAATACGCAGTATTTT
TRBD1	once	TRBV16	TRBJ2-5	CASSQPDRGQETQYF	TGTGCCAGCAGCCAGCCGGACAGGGGTCAAGAGACCCAGTACTTC
-	-	TRBV9	TRBJ1-6	CASTPRGYNSPLHF	TGTGCCAGCACCCCAAGGGGATATAATTCACCCCTCCACTTT
TRBD1	-	TRBV29-1	TRBJ1-1	CSVEATGPEAFF	TGCAGCGTTGAGGCGACAGGGCCTGAAGCTTTCTTT
TRBD2	once	TRBV25-1	TRBJ2-1	CASSDPYGTSGGNEQFF	TGTGCCAGCAGTGACCCGTACGGGACTAGCGGGGGAAATGAGCAGTTCTTC
TRBD1	-	TRBV19	TRBJ1-2	CATGQGALGYTF	TGTGCCACGGGACAGGGGGCTTTAGGCTACACCTTC
-	-	TRBV7-2	TRBJ1-1	CASSFGVGAFF	TGTGCCAGCAGCTTTGGAGTCGGAGCTTTCTTT
TRBD1	-	TRBV30	TRBJ1-2	CAWSDPGQGVDGYTF	TGTGCCTGGAGTGACCCGGGACAGGGAGTAGATGGCTACACCTTC
-	-	TRBV9	TRBJ2-1	CASGSYNEQFF	TGTGCCAGCGGGAGTTACAATGAGCAGTTCTTC
-	-	TRBV9	TRBJ1-2	CASSPHRVAGYTF	TGTGCCAGCAGCCCACACAGGGTCGCTGGCTACACCTTC
-	-	TRBV6-5	TRBJ1-1	CASTPPDKNTEAFF	TGTGCCAGCACCCCACCGGACAAGAACACTGAAGCTTTCTTT
-	-	TRBV2	TRBJ1-4	CASSEMSGLGLFF	TGTGCCAGCAGTGAAATGTCGGGTTTAGGACTGTTTTTT
TRBD2	once	TRBV5-1	TRBJ2-2	CASSLVLAGPPNTGELFF	TGCGCCAGCAGCTTGGTTCTAGCGGGACCCCCGAACACCGGGGAGCTGTTTTTT
TRBD1	few	TRBV29-1	TRBJ1-2	CSVEDRQGYTF	TGCAGCGTTGAGGACCGACAGGGGTACACCTTC
TRBD1	-	TRBV11-2	TRBJ1-2	CASSRDSYYGYTF	TGTGCCAGCAGCCGGGACAGTTACTATGGCTACACCTTC
TRBD1	-	TRBV3-1/TRBV3-2	TRBJ2-5	CASSRRTGGRETQYF	TGTGCCAGCAGCCGTCGGACAGGGGGCCGGGAGACCCAGTACTTC
TRBD2	-	TRBV5-1	TRBJ2-1	CASSSRTSGGNEQFF	TGCGCCAGCAGCTCTAGGACTAGCGGGGGGAATGAGCAGTTCTTC
-	-	TRBV14	TRBJ1-2	CASSEADSYGYTF	TGTGCCAGCAGCGAAGCGGACAGTTATGGCTACACCTTC
-	-	TRBV9	TRBJ2-4	CASSVDSTIQYF	TGTGCCAGCAGCGTAGACAGCACGATTCAGTACTTC
TRBD1	-	TRBV6-5	TRBJ1-5	CASSPRTGEQPQHF	TGTGCCAGCAGTCCTAGGACAGGAGAACAGCCCCAGCATTTT
TRBD1	-	TRBV27	TRBJ2-2	CASSFRQGVAGELFF	TGTGCCAGCAGTTTTCGGCAGGGGGTCGCCGGGGAGCTGTTTTTT
-	few	TRBV10-1	TRBJ2-3	CASRSETSTDTQYF	TGCGCCAGCAGAAGCGAAACTAGCACAGATACGCAGTATTTT
TRBD1	-	TRBV3-1/TRBV3-2	TRBJ1-1	CASSARQGAGVRTEAFF	TGTGCCAGCAGCGCCAGACAGGGGGCTGGGGTTAGAACTGAAGCTTTCTTT
TRBD2	-	TRBV19	TRBJ2-1	CASSISSGRHNEQFF	TGTGCCAGTAGTATTTCTAGCGGGAGGCACAATGAGCAGTTCTTC
TRBD1	-	TRBV5-1	TRBJ1-4	CASSSAGQGARNEKLFF	TGCGCCAGCAGCTCGGCGGGACAGGGGGCGCGTAATGAAAAACTGTTTTTT
-	-	TRBV18	TRBJ2-5	CASSPPTIGETQYF	TGTGCCAGCTCACCACCGACTATCGGAGAGACCCAGTACTTC
TRBD2	-	TRBV27	TRBJ2-7	CASSLSLAGYQTYEQYF	TGTGCCAGCAGTTTGTCACTAGCGGGATACCAAACCTACGAGCAGTACTTC
-	-	TRBV4-1	TRBJ1-5	CASSQERRGSNQPQHF	TGCGCCAGCAGCCAAGAACGTAGGGGGTCCAATCAGCCCCAGCATTTT
-	-	TRBV14	TRBJ2-7	CASSPGGYEQYF	TGTGCCAGCAGCCCCGGCGGCTACGAGCAGTACTTC
TRBD1	-	TRBV4-2	TRBJ2-2	CASSQNTGTGGFGELFF	TGTGCCAGCAGCCAAAATACCGGGACAGGGGGCTTCGGGGAGCTGTTTTTT
TRBD1	-	TRBV27	TRBJ1-2	CASSSDRVLSGYTF	TGTGCCAGCAGTTCCGACAGGGTTTTGAGTGGCTACACCTTC
-	-	TRBV5-1	TRBJ2-3	CASSLVPGRSTDTQYF	TGCGCCAGCAGCTTGGTTCCGGGTCGAAGCACAGATACGCAGTATTTT
TRBD1	-	TRBV19	TRBJ1-2	CATRGQGDGYTF	TGTGCCACCCGGGGACAGGGGGATGGCTACACCTTC
-	-	TRBV19	TRBJ1-1	CASSISSSTEAFF	TGTGCCAGTAGTATTTCATCGAGTACTGAAGCTTTCTTT
TRBD1	few	TRBV6-5	TRBJ1-2	CASTSQGAGEYGYTF	TGTGCCAGCACTTCCCAGGGGGCGGGGGAGTATGGCTACACCTTC
-	-	TRBV27	TRBJ1-1	CASSFNGGNTEAFF	TGTGCCAGCAGTTTTAACGGGGGGAACACTGAAGCTTTCTTT
-	once	TRBV5-1	TRBJ2-4	CASSLAGGNIQYF	TGCGCCAGCAGCTTGGCCGGGGGAAACATTCAGTACTTC
-	-	TRBV2	TRBJ2-7	CASRVSSTGRNEQYF	TGTGCCAGCAGAGTTAGTAGCACAGGGCGGAACGAGCAGTACTTC
-	-	TRBV21-1	TRBJ1-2	CASIIVGGVASNRDYGYTF	TGTGCCAGCATTATTGTGGGAGGCGTTGCGAGTAATCGAGACTATGGCTACACCTTC
-	once	TRBV30	TRBJ1-4	CAWSGREEAYGEKLFF	TGTGCCTGGAGCGGACGGGAGGAGGCCTACGGAGAAAAACTGTTTTTT
-	-	TRBV7-9	TRBJ1-1	CASSPLRGWENTEAFF	TGTGCCAGCAGCCCCCTTCGGGGGTGGGAGAACACTGAAGCTTTCTTT
-	-	TRBV18	TRBJ1-3	CASSPPQGNTIYF	TGTGCCAGCTCACCTCCCCAGGGAAACACCATATATTTT
-	-	TRBV5-4	TRBJ1-4	CASSPVPDPRGEKLFF	TGTGCCAGCAGCCCCGTCCCGGATCCGCGGGGTGAAAAACTGTTTTTT
TRBD1	-	TRBV11-3	TRBJ1-4	CASSLEGGWDRLPRSEKLFF	TGTGCCAGCAGCTTAGAAGGGGGCTGGGACAGGTTGCCCCGGAGTGAAAAACTGTTTTTT
TRBD1	-	TRBV5-1	TRBJ1-2	CASRRVEGAYGYTF	TGCGCCAGCAGGCGCGTAGAGGGGGCGTATGGCTACACCTTC
-	-	TRBV23-1	TRBJ2-1	CASRRFLAPQSSYNEQFF	TGCGCCAGCCGGAGATTCCTAGCGCCTCAGAGCTCCTACAATGAGCAGTTCTTC
-	-	TRBV5-1	TRBJ2-3	CASSLERSTDTQYF	TGCGCCAGCAGCTTGGAGCGGAGCACAGATACGCAGTATTTT
-	-	TRBV28	TRBJ1-5	CASSQGQWHQPQHF	TGTGCCAGCAGCCAAGGACAGTGGCATCAGCCCCAGCATTTT
TRBD1	-	TRBV27	TRBJ2-5	CASSLRRTGGSETQYF	TGTGCCAGCAGCCTCCGGAGGACAGGGGGATCAGAGACCCAGTACTTC
TRBD2	once	TRBV4-3	TRBJ2-5	CASSQFLRSGDQETQYF	TGCGCCAGCAGCCAGTTCCTTCGGAGCGGGGATCAAGAGACCCAGTACTTC
-	-	TRBV2	TRBJ1-2	CASSQTGDSNYGYTF	TGTGCCAGCAGCCAGACAGGAGATTCTAACTATGGCTACACCTTC
TRBD2	once	TRBV7-6	TRBJ2-2	CASSFSRTSGVNTGELFF	TGTGCCAGCAGCTTCTCCCGGACTAGCGGGGTGAACACCGGGGAGCTGTTTTTT
-	-	TRBV2	TRBJ1-2	CASSALTDRYIYGYTF	TGTGCCAGCAGTGCACTGACTGACAGATATATCTATGGCTACACCTTC